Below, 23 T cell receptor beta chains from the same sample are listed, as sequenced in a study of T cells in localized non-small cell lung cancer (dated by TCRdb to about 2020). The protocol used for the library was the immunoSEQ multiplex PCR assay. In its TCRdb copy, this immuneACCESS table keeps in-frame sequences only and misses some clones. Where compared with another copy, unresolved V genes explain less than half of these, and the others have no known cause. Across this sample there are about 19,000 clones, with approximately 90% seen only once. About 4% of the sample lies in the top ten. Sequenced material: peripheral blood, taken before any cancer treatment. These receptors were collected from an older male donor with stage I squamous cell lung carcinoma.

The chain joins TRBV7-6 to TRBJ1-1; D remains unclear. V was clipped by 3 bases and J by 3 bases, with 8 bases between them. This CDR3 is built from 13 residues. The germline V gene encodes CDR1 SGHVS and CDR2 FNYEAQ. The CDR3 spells CASSLSGDTEAFF. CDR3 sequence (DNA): TGTGCCAGCAGCTTGAGTGGGGACACTGAAGCTTTCTTT.

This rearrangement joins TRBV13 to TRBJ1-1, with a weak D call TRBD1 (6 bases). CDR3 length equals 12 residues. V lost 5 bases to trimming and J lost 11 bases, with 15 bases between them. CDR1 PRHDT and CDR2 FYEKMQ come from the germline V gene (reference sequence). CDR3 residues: CASSQTTGEAFF. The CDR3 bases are TGTGCCAGCAGCCAAACGACAGGAGAGGCTTTCTTT.

In DNA, the CDR3 is TGTGCCAGCAGTTACTCGGGTGACAGTGAAGCTTTCTTT. Translation gives CASSYSGDSEAFF. V gene TRBV6-5 combines with J gene TRBJ1-1; TRBD1 might be the D (5 bases). Germline lookup yields CDR1 MNHEY and CDR2 SVGAGI. The CDR3 spans 13 residues. Between the trimmed V and J ends, which lost 0 bases and 7 bases, there was a span of 9 bases.

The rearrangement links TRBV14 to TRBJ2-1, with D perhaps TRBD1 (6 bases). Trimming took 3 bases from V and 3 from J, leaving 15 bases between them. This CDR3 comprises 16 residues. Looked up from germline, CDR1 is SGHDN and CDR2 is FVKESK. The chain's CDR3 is CASSQIQGLNYNEQFF. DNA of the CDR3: TGTGCCAGCAGCCAGATCCAGGGGCTGAACTACAATGAGCAGTTCTTC.

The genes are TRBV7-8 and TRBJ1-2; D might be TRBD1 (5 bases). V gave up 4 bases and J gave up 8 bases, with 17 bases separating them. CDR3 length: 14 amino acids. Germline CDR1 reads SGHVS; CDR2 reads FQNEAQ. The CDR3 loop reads CASSSPPGAEGYTF. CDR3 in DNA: TGTGCCAGCAGCTCCCCCCCCGGGGCCGAAGGCTACACCTTC. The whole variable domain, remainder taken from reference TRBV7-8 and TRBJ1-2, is GAGVSQSPRYKVAKRGQDVALRCDPISGHVSLFWYQQALGQGPEFLTYFQNEAQLDKSGLPSDRFFAERPEGSVSTLKIQRTQQEDSAVYLCASSSPPGAEGYTFGSGTRLTVV.

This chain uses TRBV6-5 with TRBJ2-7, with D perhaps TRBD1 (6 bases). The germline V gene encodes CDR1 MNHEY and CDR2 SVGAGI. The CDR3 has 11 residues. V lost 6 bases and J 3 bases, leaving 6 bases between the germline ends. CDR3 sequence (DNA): TGTGCCAGCAGGGACAGCTACGAGCAGTACTTC. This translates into CASRDSYEQYF.

CDR3 region: CASSFGGREQYF. Here the CDR3 DNA reads TGTGCCAGCAGTTTCGGAGGAAGGGAGCAGTACTTC. The rearrangement links TRBV28 to TRBJ2-7; possibly TRBD2 for D (5 bases). This CDR3 has 12 amino acids. V gave up 3 bases and J gave up 7 bases, with 10 bases separating them. Germline CDR1 and CDR2: MDHEN and SYDVKM.

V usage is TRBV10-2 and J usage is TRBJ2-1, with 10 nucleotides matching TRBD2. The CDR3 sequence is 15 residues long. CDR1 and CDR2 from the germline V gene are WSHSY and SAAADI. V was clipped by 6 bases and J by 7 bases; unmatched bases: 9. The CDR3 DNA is TGCGCCAGCAGCCCTAGCGGGAGCGACGGAAATGAGCAGTTCTTC. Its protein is CASSPSGSDGNEQFF.

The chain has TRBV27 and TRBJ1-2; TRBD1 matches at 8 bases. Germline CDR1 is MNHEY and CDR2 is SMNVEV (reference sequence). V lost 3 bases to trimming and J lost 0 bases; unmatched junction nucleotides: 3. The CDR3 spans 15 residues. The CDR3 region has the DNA TGTGCCAGCAGTTTTGGGGACAGGACTAACTATGGCTACACCTTC. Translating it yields CASSFGDRTNYGYTF.

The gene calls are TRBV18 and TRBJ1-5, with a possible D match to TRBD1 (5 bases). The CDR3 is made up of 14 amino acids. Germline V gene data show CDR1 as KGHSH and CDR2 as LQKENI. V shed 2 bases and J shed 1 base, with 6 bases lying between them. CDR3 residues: CASSPGDSNQPQHF. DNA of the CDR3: TGTGCCAGCTCACCAGGGGACAGCAATCAGCCCCAGCATTTT.

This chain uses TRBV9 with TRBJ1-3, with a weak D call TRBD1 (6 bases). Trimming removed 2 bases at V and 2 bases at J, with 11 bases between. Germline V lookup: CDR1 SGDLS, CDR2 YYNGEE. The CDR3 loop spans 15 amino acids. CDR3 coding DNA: TGTGCCAGCAGCGTGTCGGGGACAACTGGAAACACCATATATTTT. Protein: CASSVSGTTGNTIYF.

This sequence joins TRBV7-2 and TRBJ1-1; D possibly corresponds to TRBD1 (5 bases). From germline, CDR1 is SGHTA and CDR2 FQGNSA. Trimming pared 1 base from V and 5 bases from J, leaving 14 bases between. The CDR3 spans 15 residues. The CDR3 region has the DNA TGTGCCAGCAGCTTAGACCGGGACCGGGGGACTGAAGCTTTCTTT. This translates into CASSLDRDRGTEAFF.

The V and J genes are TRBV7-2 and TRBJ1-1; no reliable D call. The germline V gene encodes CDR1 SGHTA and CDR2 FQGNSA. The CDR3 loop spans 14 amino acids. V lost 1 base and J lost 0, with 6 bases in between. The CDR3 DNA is TGTGCCAGCAGCTTAGTATCGTTGAACACTGAAGCTTTCTTT. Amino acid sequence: CASSLVSLNTEAFF. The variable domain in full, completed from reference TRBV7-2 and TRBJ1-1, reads GAGVSQSPSNKVTEKGKDVELRCDPISGHTALYWYRQSLGQGLEFLIYFQGNSAPDKSGLPSDRFSAERTGGSVSTLTIQRTQQEDSAVYLCASSLVSLNTEAFFGQGTRLTVV.

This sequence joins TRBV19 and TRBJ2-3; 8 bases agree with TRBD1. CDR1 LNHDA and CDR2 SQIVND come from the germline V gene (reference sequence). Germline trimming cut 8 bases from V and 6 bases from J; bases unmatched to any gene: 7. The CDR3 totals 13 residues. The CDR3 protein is CASQAGGWDTQYF. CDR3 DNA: TGTGCCAGTCAAGCAGGGGGCTGGGATACGCAGTATTTT.

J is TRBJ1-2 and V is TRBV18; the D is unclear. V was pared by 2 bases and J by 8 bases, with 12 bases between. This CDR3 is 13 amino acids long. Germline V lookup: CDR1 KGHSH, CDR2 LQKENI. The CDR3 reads CASSPGVGGGYTF. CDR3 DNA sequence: TGTGCCAGCTCACCAGGAGTCGGAGGAGGCTACACCTTC.

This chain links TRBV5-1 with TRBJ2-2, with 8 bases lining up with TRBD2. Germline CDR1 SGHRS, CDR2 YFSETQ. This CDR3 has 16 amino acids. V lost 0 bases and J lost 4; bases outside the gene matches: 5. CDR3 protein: CASSLGAGDPTGELFF. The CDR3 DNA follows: TGCGCCAGCAGCTTGGGAGCGGGAGACCCCACCGGGGAGCTGTTTTTT.

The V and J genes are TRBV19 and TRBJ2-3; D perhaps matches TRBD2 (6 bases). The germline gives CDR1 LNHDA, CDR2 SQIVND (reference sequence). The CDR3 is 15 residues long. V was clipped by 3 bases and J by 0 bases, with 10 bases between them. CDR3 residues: CASSMIAGSTDTQYF. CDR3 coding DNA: TGTGCCAGTAGTATGATTGCGGGAAGCACAGATACGCAGTATTTT.

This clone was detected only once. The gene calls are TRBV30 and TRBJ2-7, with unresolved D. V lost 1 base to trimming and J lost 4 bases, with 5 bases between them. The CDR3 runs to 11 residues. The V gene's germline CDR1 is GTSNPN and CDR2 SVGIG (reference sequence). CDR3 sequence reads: CAWSESYEQYF. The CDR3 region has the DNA TGTGCCTGGAGTGAGTCTTACGAGCAGTACTTC.

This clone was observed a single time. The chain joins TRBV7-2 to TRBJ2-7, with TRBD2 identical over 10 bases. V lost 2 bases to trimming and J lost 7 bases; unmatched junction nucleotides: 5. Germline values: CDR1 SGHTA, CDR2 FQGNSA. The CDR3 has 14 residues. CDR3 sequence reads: CASSLSGRAGEQYF. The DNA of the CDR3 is TGTGCCAGCAGCTTAAGCGGGAGGGCAGGGGAGCAGTACTTC. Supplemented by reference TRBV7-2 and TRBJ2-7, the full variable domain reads GAGVSQSPSNKVTEKGKDVELRCDPISGHTALYWYRQSLGQGLEFLIYFQGNSAPDKSGLPSDRFSAERTGGSVSTLTIQRTQQEDSAVYLCASSLSGRAGEQYFGPGTRLTVT.

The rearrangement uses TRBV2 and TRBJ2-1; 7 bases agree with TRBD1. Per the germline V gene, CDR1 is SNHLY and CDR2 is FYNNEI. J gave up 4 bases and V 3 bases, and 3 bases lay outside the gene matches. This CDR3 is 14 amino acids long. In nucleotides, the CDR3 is TGTGCCAGCAGTGATAAACAGGGGTACAATGAGCAGTTCTTC. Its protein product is CASSDKQGYNEQFF.

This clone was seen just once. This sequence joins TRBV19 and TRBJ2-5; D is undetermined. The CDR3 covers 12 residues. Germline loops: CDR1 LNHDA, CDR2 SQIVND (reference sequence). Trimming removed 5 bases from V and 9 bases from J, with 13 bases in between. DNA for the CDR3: TGTGCCAGTAGTCTCCCGTATGGGGCCCAGTACTTC. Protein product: CASSLPYGAQYF.

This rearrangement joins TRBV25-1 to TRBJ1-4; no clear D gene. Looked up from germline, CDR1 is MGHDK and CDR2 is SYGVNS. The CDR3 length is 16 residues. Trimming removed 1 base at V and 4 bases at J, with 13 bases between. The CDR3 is CASSELSGTFNEKLFF. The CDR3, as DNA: TGTGCCAGCAGTGAATTAAGCGGAACCTTTAATGAAAAACTGTTTTTT.

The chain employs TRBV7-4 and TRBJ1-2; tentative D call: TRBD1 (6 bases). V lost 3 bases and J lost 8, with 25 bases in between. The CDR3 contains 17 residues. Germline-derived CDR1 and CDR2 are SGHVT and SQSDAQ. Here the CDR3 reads CASSFVRAGKAGDGYTF. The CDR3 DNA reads TGTGCCAGCAGCTTCGTAAGGGCGGGGAAGGCAGGGGACGGCTACACCTTC.